This T cell receptor (beta chain) came from a study of Ad26.COV2.S vaccination and SARS-CoV-2 variants. Study-wide context: Donor was one of the participants in the Ad26.COV2.S arm of the COV1001 trial. Ad26.COV2.S, an intramuscular injection, was given once or twice 56 days apart. Overall study results and limits: Analytic work on TCR breadth and depth might have understated the full extent of total T cell responses. Breadth of non-spike TCRs did not differ between vaccinees and placebo recipients.

The treatment is: around 19 received Ad26.COV2.S at low or high dose, single or two shots; a few received placebo; per-sample allocation not given. Repertoires come from day 63 after the first vaccine or placebo injection. Germline V gene data show CDR1 as SGDLS and CDR2 as YYNGEE. There are 15 residues in the CDR3. V shed 4 bases and J 4 bases; nucleotides not matched to a gene: 7. Clones were read by immunoSEQ multiplex PCR, and TCRdb kept only the in-frame ones, dropping some. This sample carries fewer than 400,000 clones, around four fifths of them seen once, and the ten largest clones take 2.1%. Concerning this clone: Its matching antigen is unknown.

Specimen: peripheral blood, collected in a trial of Ad26.COV2.S vaccine versus placebo. The V and J genes are TRBV9 and TRBJ2-2, with TRBD1 matching over 7 bases. This TCR was sampled from a person between 18 and 59 years old who received the Ad26.COV2.S COVID-19 vaccine or a placebo. This CDR3 reads CASSPGQVSTGELFF. For the CDR3, the DNA is TGTGCCAGCAGCCCTGGACAGGTGTCCACCGGGGAGCTGTTTTTT.